This entry is about one T cell receptor (beta chain). Some clones are missing from TCRdb's copy, which holds only in-frame ones; the method was immunoSEQ multiplex PCR. The sample lists 15,000 or so clones; over 60% were seen once. This entry comes from a study of T cells after posttransplantation cyclophosphamide. A marrow graft followed busulfan-fludarabine conditioning, with cyclophosphamide on days +3 and +4. The CDR3 is made up of 15 amino acids. The V and J ends lost 5 bases and 5 bases, in that order; junction bases with no gene match: 6. Germline CDR1 and CDR2: MNHEY and SVGAGI. The rearrangement joins TRBV6-5 to TRBJ2-7; TRBD2 agrees at 13 bases. The receptor was derived from a female patient in her 40s who received an allogeneic stem cell transplant from a related donor, was CMV-positive, and had no GVHD. Part of the T cell pool may stem from the graft donor. The sequenced sample was CD8+ T cells sorted from PBMCs, obtained approximately 1,900 days after a stem cell transplant with posttransplant cyclophosphamide. The CDR3 is CASSRLAGGRNEQYF. The CDR3 DNA reads TGTGCCAGCAGTCGACTAGCGGGGGGAAGGAACGAGCAGTACTTC.